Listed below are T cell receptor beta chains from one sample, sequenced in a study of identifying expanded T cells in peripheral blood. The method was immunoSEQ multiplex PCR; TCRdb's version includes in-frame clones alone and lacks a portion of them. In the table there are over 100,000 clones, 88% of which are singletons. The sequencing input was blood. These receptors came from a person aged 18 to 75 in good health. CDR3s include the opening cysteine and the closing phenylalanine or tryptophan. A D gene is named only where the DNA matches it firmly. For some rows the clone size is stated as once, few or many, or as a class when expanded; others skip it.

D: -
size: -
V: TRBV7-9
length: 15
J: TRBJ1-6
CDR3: CASSLEGYLNSPLHF
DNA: TGTGCCAGCAGCTTAGAGGGTTACCTTAATTCACCCCTCCACTTT

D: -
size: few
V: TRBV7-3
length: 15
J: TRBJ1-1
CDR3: CASSRQPTDNTEAFF
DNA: TGTGCCAGCAGCCGTCAACCTACAGACAACACTGAAGCTTTCTTT

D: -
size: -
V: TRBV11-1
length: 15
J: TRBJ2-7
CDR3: CASSFSKGQTYEQYF
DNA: TGTGCCAGCAGCTTTTCGAAAGGGCAAACCTACGAGCAGTACTTC

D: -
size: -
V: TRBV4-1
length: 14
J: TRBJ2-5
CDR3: CASAKGRSTETQYF
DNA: TGCGCCAGCGCTAAGGGCCGATCGACGGAGACCCAGTACTTC

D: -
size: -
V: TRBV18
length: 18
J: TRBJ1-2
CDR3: CASSQSQPAVDRSYGYTF
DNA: TGTGCCAGCTCACAATCCCAACCAGCGGTTGACAGGTCCTATGGCTACACCTTC

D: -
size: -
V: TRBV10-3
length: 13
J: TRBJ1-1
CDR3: CAISADRGTEAFF
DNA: TGTGCCATCAGTGCGGACCGGGGGACTGAAGCTTTCTTT

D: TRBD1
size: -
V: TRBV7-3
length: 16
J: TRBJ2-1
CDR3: CASSSIRDRDGNEQFF
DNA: TGTGCCAGCAGCTCAATTCGGGACAGGGATGGTAATGAGCAGTTCTTC

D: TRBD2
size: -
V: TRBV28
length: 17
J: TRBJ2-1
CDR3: CASSFLTSGSSYNEQFF
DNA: TGTGCCAGCAGTTTCCTGACTAGCGGGAGCTCCTACAATGAGCAGTTCTTC

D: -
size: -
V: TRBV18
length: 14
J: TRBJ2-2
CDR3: CASSRGSNTGELFF
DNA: TGTGCCAGCTCCCGGGGTTCCAACACCGGGGAGCTGTTTTTT

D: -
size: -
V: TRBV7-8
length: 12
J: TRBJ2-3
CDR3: CASSYGPDTQYF
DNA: TGTGCCAGCAGCTACGGACCAGATACGCAGTATTTT

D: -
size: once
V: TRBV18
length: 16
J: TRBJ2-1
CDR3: CASSSAGGTGGNEQFF
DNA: TGTGCCAGCTCATCAGCCGGGGGCACGGGGGGCAATGAGCAGTTCTTC

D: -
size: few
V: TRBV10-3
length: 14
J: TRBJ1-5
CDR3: CAISDPDIGQPQHF
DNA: TGTGCCATCAGTGACCCGGACATCGGTCAGCCCCAGCATTTT

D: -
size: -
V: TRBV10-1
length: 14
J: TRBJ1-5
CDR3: CASSQPRGARPQHF
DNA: TGCGCCAGCAGTCAACCCCGGGGGGCACGGCCCCAGCATTTT

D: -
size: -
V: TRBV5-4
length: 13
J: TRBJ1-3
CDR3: CASSRTDGNTIYF
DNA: TGTGCCAGCAGCCGGACAGACGGAAACACCATATATTTT

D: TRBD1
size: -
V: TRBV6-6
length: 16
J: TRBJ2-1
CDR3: CASSSRGQGDYNEQFF
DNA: TGTGCCAGCAGTTCCCGGGGACAGGGTGACTACAATGAGCAGTTCTTC

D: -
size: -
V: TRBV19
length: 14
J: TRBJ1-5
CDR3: CATWTQLSNQPQHF
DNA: TGTGCCACCTGGACGCAACTCAGCAATCAGCCCCAGCATTTT

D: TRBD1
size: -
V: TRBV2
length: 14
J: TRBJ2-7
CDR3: CASDPTGQGYEQYF
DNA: TGTGCCAGCGACCCTACAGGACAGGGCTACGAGCAGTACTTC

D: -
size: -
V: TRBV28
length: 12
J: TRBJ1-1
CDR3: CASRALGAEAFF
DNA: TGTGCCAGCAGGGCCTTGGGTGCTGAAGCTTTCTTT

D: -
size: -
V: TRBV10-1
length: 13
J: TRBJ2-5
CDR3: CASSEGMQETQYF
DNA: TGCGCCAGCAGTGAGGGGATGCAAGAGACCCAGTACTTC

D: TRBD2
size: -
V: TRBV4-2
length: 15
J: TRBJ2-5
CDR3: CASSQGGLAVETQYF
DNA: TGTGCCAGCAGCCAAGGAGGACTAGCGGTGGAGACCCAGTACTTC